This T cell receptor beta chain was sequenced for a study of blood T cell repertoires in COVID-19. The CDR3 runs 18 residues. Germline loops: CDR1 KGHSH, CDR2 LQKENI. V lost 3 bases and J lost 1; bases outside the gene matches: 13. The table came from immunoSEQ multiplex PCR; TCRdb's copy has only in-frame clones and leaves some out. The repertoire holds some 100,000 clones, 80% to 95% seen once, with about 2.2% in the top ten. The chain employs TRBV18 and TRBJ2-3; 7 bases agree with TRBD2. The sample taken for sequencing was peripheral blood. This TCR came from a man aged 50 to 59 with active COVID-19. CDR3 sequence: CASSPTASGAMGTDTQYF. Written as DNA, the CDR3 is TGTGCCAGCTCACCGACGGCTAGCGGTGCCATGGGCACAGATACGCAGTATTTT.